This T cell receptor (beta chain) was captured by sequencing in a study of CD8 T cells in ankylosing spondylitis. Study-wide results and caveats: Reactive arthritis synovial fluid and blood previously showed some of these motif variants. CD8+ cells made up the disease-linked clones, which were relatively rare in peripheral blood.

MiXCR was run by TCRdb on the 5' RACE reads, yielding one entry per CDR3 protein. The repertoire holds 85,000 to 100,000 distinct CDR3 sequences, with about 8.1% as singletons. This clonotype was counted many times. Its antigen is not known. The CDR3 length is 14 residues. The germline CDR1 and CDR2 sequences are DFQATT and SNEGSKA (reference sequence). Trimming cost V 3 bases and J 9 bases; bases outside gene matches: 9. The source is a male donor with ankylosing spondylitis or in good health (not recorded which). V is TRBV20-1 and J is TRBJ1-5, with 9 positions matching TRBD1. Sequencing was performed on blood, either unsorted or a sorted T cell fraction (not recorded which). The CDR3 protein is CSARVGQGSRPQHF. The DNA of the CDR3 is TGCAGTGCTAGGGTGGGACAGGGATCACGGCCCCAGCATTTT.